This T cell receptor (beta chain) was captured in a study of early T cells in non-severe SARS-CoV-2 infection. Study information: Sequenced material consisted of bulk RNA (from unsorted whole blood), and chains were unpaired.

Trimming shortened V by 3 bases and J by 2 bases, and 15 bases separated the two germline ends. The CDR3 totals 15 residues. Germline V gene sequence: CDR1 SGDLS, CDR2 YYNGEE. The study, taken as a whole, reports: Matching against VDJdb likely underestimated virus-specific expansions, favoring anti-spike CD8.

The TCR library protocol was used to attach unique molecular identifiers. These identifiers were attached to individual cDNA molecules. A single record per CDR3 protein comes from TCRdb applying MiXCR to the 5' RACE reads. The sample consists of 75,000 to 100,000 distinct CDR3 sequences, 14% of them appearing once. Of note for this clonotype: Its specificity is not known.

Material for sequencing was whole blood. This receptor was taken from an adult who was a healthcare worker with PCR-confirmed SARS-CoV-2 infection or an uninfected control (not recorded which). The chain joins TRBV9 to TRBJ2-7; possibly TRBD2 for D (5 bases). CDR3 in DNA: TGTGCCAGCAGCGCCGGAGGAGCGGACGCCTACGAGCAGTACTTC. Its protein is CASSAGGADAYEQYF.